This T cell receptor beta chain was captured by sequencing in a study of cytomegalovirus exposure and HLA in healthy donors. Regarding the study as a whole: Both high specificity and high sensitivity reportedly marked the classifier's diagnosis of cytomegalovirus status. When the data were analyzed later, several of the most significant clusters appeared to be linked to common viral pathogens.

Note on this clone: Its specificity is not known.

Both 60 Vbeta primers and 13 Jbeta primers went into the PCR. Per the original data handling: The authors later counted 65 million to 80 million unique TCR beta chains, some 9.9 million of them shared. Sequenced by immunoSEQ multiplex PCR; TCRdb stores in-frame clones only, minus some. V and J calls and clone size are copied from that table; D and trimming were computed from the DNA. Its clone listing holds some 200,000 clones. This clonotype was sampled from a girl aged 2 to 10 in good health and CMV-seropositive. Sequencing used PBMCs.

The CDR3 sequence: CASTLTSATYEQYF. DNA for the CDR3: TGTGCCAGCACCCTGACTAGCGCGACCTACGAGCAGTACTTC. This chain uses TRBV2 with TRBJ2-7; 8 bases align to TRBD2. In germline, CDR1 is SNHLY, CDR2 FYNNEI. The CDR3 is 14 residues long. The V and J ends lost 7 bases and 2 bases, in that order; junction bases with no gene match: 7.